What follows are 25 T cell receptor beta chains derived from one specimen sequenced in a study of PD-L1 blockade in urothelial cancer. Sequencing was performed with immunoSEQ multiplex PCR; in TCRdb, only in-frame clones are kept and a portion is missing. The sample lists about 35,000 clones; roughly a third were seen once. Source: tumor tissue, taken before atezolizumab (anti-PD-L1) treatment. All receptors derive from a man between 60 and 70 years old with urothelial cancer.

This chain uses TRBV28 with TRBJ2-3; no clear D. The CDR3 has 12 amino acids. Trimming removed 3 bases from V and 6 bases from J, with 7 bases in between. The germline V gene has CDR1 MDHEN and CDR2 SYDVKM. CDR3 sequence (DNA): TGTGCCAGCAGTTTGTCGATGGATACGCAGTATTTT. It translates to CASSLSMDTQYF.

CDR3 DNA sequence: TGTGCCAGCAGTATAGAGCGGGGGAAGGGCACCGGGGAGCTGTTTTTT. Its protein product is CASSIERGKGTGELFF. V is TRBV6-8 and J is TRBJ2-2, with 8 bases aligning to TRBD2. Looked up from germline, CDR1 is MNHGY and CDR2 is SAAAGT. The CDR3 length is 16 residues. The junction had 9 bases not matched to a gene; V was cut back by 5 bases and J by 4 bases.

This chain joins TRBV28 and TRBJ2-7; possibly TRBD1 for D (6 bases). The CDR3 consists of 17 residues. Germline CDR1 reads MDHEN; CDR2 reads SYDVKM. Deletions cut 5 bases from V and 0 bases from J, with 20 bases between. The CDR3 DNA reads TGTGCCAGCAGTGGGGGCAGGGCCCACCAAATCTCCTACGAGCAGTACTTC. Translating gives CASSGGRAHQISYEQYF. The complete variable domain, with remaining parts taken from reference TRBV28 and TRBJ2-7, reads DVKVTQSSRYLVKRTGEKVFLECVQDMDHENMFWYRQDPGLGLRLIYFSYDVKMKEKGDIPEGYSVSREKKERFSLILESASTNQTSMYLCASSGGRAHQISYEQYFGPGTRLTVT.

The chain joins TRBV4-1 to TRBJ1-5; D is unclear. The CDR3 consists of 14 residues. With 0 bases removed from V and 6 bases from J, the gap between germline ends came to 9 bases. CDR1 and CDR2 (germline): MGHRA, YSYEKL. This CDR3 is CASSQDQRVQPQHF. In DNA, the CDR3 is TGCGCCAGCAGCCAAGATCAGAGGGTTCAGCCCCAGCATTTT.

This clone has just a few counts. The chain recombines TRBV10-2 with TRBJ2-7, with a possible D match to TRBD1 (5 bases). The CDR3 loop spans 12 amino acids. The germline CDR1 and CDR2 sequences are WSHSY and SAAADI. V lost 5 bases, J lost 6 bases, and 11 bases lay in between. For the CDR3, the DNA is TGCGCCAGCAGTTTAGGGGTGACCGAGCAGTACTTC. Its translation: CASSLGVTEQYF.

The rearrangement uses TRBV23-1 and TRBJ1-5; 10 positions match TRBD1. TRBV23-1 falls under the ORF class, with uncertain function. J lost 2 bases, V lost 3 bases, and 7 bases had no gene match. The CDR3 has 17 amino acids. CDR3 residues: CASSQSTGGAGNQPQHF. The CDR3 DNA sequence: TGCGCCAGCAGTCAGTCGACAGGGGGCGCCGGCAATCAGCCCCAGCATTTT.

Many counts were recorded for this clone. The chain couples TRBV11-1 to TRBJ2-1; 11 positions agree with TRBD2. J gave up 2 bases and V 1 base, and 7 bases lay outside the gene matches. The CDR3 sequence is 18 residues long. In germline, CDR1 is SGHAT, CDR2 FQDESV (reference sequence). CDR3 nucleotides: TGTGCCAGCAGCTTAGTCGCCAGGGGACTAGCGGCCTACAATGAGCAGTTCTTC. This sequence encodes CASSLVARGLAAYNEQFF.

The chain carries TRBV10-1 and TRBJ2-2; TRBD1 aligns across 9 bases. This CDR3 is built from 16 residues. V was pared by 0 bases and J by 4 bases, with 3 bases of the junction left unmatched. Looked up from germline, CDR1 is WNHNN and CDR2 is SYGVQD (reference sequence). CDR3 DNA: TGCGCCAGCAGTGAGTCGGGACAGGGAGGCACCGGGGAGCTGTTTTTT. This sequence encodes CASSESGQGGTGELFF.

The table lists this clone with a few counts. The V call is TRBV9, the J call TRBJ2-1; a weak D match, TRBD1 (6 bases). The CDR3 length is 15 residues. Germline lookup yields CDR1 SGDLS and CDR2 YYNGEE. V lost 0 bases, J lost 4 bases, and 11 bases lay in between. CDR3 in DNA: TGTGCCAGCAGCGTAGCTCCGGGGACATACAATGAGCAGTTCTTC. Its protein product is CASSVAPGTYNEQFF.

This chain joins TRBV5-1 and TRBJ2-1; 8 bases are shared with TRBD2. Losses at the gene ends were 0 bases for V and 5 bases for J; bases not matched to a gene: 7. Germline V gene sequence: CDR1 SGHRS, CDR2 YFSETQ. This CDR3 spans 16 amino acids. CDR3 region: CASSLAAGESHNEQFF. The CDR3 DNA sequence: TGCGCCAGCAGCTTGGCAGCGGGAGAGTCACACAATGAGCAGTTCTTC.

This clone showed up just a few times. The V call is TRBV9, the J call TRBJ2-3, with 9 nucleotides matching TRBD2. The CDR3 contains 15 residues. The ends lost 0 bases at V and 4 bases at J; junction bases unmatched: 3. Germline V gene lookup returns CDR1 SGDLS and CDR2 YYNGEE. DNA of the CDR3: TGTGCCAGCAGCGTAGATAGCGGGGGTTCAGATACGCAGTATTTT. Translated, it gives CASSVDSGGSDTQYF.

V usage is TRBV18 and J usage is TRBJ1-1; D remains unclear. The CDR3 has 15 amino acids. Germline V CDR1 and CDR2: KGHSH, LQKENI. Trimming shortened V by 3 bases and J by 0 bases, and 11 bases separated the two germline ends. The CDR3 sequence is CASSPGRTMNTEAFF. The CDR3 DNA is TGTGCCAGCTCACCGGGCAGAACTATGAACACTGAAGCTTTCTTT.

The chain couples TRBV7-1 to TRBJ2-1; TRBD1 aligns across 9 bases. TRBV7-1 is flagged as an ORF with uncertain function. The CDR3 covers 16 residues. J gave up 12 bases and V 4 bases, and 16 bases lay outside the gene matches. CDR3 in amino acids: CASSLTEGQGPMRQFF. CDR3 sequence (DNA): TGTGCCAGCAGCTTAACTGAGGGACAGGGCCCAATGAGGCAGTTCTTC.

The chain recombines TRBV28 with TRBJ1-3; 7 nucleotides align to TRBD1. CDR1 is MDHEN and CDR2 is SYDVKM in the germline V gene. This CDR3 region has 14 residues. V was clipped by 10 bases and J by 0 bases; unmatched bases: 6. The CDR3 protein is CATGQPNSGNTIYF. The CDR3 DNA reads as TGTGCCACGGGACAGCCTAACTCTGGAAACACCATATATTTT.

This clone was recorded a few times. V usage is TRBV6-8 and J usage is TRBJ1-1; D remains unclear. From germline, CDR1 is MNHGY and CDR2 SAAAGT. V lost 5 bases, J lost 1 base, and 14 bases lay in between. The CDR3 spans 15 residues. CDR3: CASSGGSVRNTEAFF. The DNA of the CDR3 is TGTGCCAGCAGTGGTGGTTCGGTCAGGAACACTGAAGCTTTCTTT.

This clone occurred a few times. The V and J genes are TRBV5-1 and TRBJ1-5; 7 positions match TRBD1. Unmatched junction bases numbered 6, after V lost 4 bases and J lost 2 bases. Germline V CDR1 and CDR2: SGHRS, YFSETQ. The CDR3 is made up of 15 amino acids. CDR3 in amino acids: CASSPGTVGNQPQHF. CDR3 bases: TGCGCCAGCAGCCCCGGGACAGTGGGCAATCAGCCCCAGCATTTT.

The chain uses TRBV18 and TRBJ1-1; D may be TRBD1 (6 bases). V dropped 4 bases and J dropped 4 bases, with 19 bases sitting between them. This CDR3 contains 16 residues. The V gene's germline CDR1 is KGHSH and CDR2 LQKENI. CDR3 loop: CASSLRDPRGGTEAFF. The CDR3, as DNA: TGTGCCAGCTCACTGAGGGACCCGAGAGGGGGCACTGAAGCTTTCTTT.

This clone was seen only a few times. This chain links TRBV2 with TRBJ1-1; D call uncertain. There are 12 residues in the CDR3. Between the trimmed V and J ends, which lost 6 bases and 0 bases, there was a span of 5 bases. Germline V gene lookup returns CDR1 SNHLY and CDR2 FYNNEI. In nucleotides, the CDR3 is TGTGCCAGCAGAGAGGTGAACACTGAAGCTTTCTTT. It specifies CASREVNTEAFF.

V gene TRBV11-3 combines with J gene TRBJ2-6; D is tentatively TRBD1 or TRBD2 (5 bases each). This CDR3 region has 18 residues. Germline values: CDR1 SGHNT, CDR2 YENEEA. The V gene lost 1 base and the J gene lost 0 bases, with 13 bases spanning the gap. The CDR3 region is CASSLGQRSGSGANVLTF. CDR3 sequence (DNA): TGTGCCAGCAGCTTAGGACAGCGGAGTGGCTCTGGGGCCAACGTCCTGACTTTC.

The rearrangement joins TRBV10-3 to TRBJ1-1; D is uncertain. V dropped 7 bases and J dropped 4 bases, with 16 bases sitting between them. CDR1 ENHRY and CDR2 SYGVKD come from the germline V gene. The CDR3 covers 14 residues. DNA for the CDR3: TGTGCCATCACGCGGTCAGAGGGTAGCACTGAAGCTTTCTTT. It encodes CAITRSEGSTEAFF.

The chain uses TRBV18 and TRBJ1-5; possible D gene TRBD1, 5 bases. From germline, CDR1 is KGHSH and CDR2 LQKENI. The CDR3 extends over 14 amino acids. Trimming pared 3 bases from V and 6 bases from J, leaving 12 bases between. This CDR3 reads CASSPGGTGQPQHF. Here the CDR3 DNA reads TGTGCCAGCTCACCGGGAGGGACCGGTCAGCCCCAGCATTTT.

A few counts support this clone. The rearrangement joins TRBV11-3 to TRBJ2-5; TRBD2 agrees at 9 bases. The CDR3 is 14 amino acids. Losses at the gene ends were 3 bases for V and 11 bases for J; bases not matched to a gene: 10. Germline V gene lookup returns CDR1 SGHNT and CDR2 YENEEA. CDR3 sequence: CASSFRGGGASQYF. In DNA form, the CDR3 reads TGTGCCAGCAGCTTTAGGGGCGGGGGGGCGTCGCAGTACTTC.

The V and J genes are TRBV28 and TRBJ1-5; maybe TRBD1 (5 bases). Germline CDR1 is MDHEN and CDR2 is SYDVKM. The CDR3 runs 13 residues. V was cut by 5 bases and J by 6 bases, with 11 bases left in between. The CDR3 DNA follows: TGTGCCAGCAGTAGCTTCGGGGGTCAGCCCCAGCATTTT. Residues: CASSSFGGQPQHF.

The chain combines TRBV9 with TRBJ1-1; 8 bases are shared with TRBD1. Per the germline V gene, CDR1 is SGDLS and CDR2 is YYNGEE. Losses at the gene ends were 3 bases for V and 1 base for J; bases not matched to a gene: 5. The CDR3 length is 15 residues. The chain's CDR3 is CASSGLGQGNTEAFF. CDR3 coding DNA: TGTGCCAGCAGCGGACTCGGACAGGGGAACACTGAAGCTTTCTTT.

This clone was found a few times. The V gene is TRBV19, the J gene TRBJ2-2; 9 nucleotides agree with TRBD2. J was trimmed by 7 bases and V by 1 base; bases with no gene match: 10. This CDR3 is 17 amino acids long. From germline, CDR1 is LNHDA and CDR2 SQIVND (reference sequence). CDR3 amino acids: CASSIASGGRAHGELFF. The CDR3 nucleotides read TGTGCCAGTAGTATAGCCTCTGGCGGGAGGGCCCACGGGGAGCTGTTTTTT.